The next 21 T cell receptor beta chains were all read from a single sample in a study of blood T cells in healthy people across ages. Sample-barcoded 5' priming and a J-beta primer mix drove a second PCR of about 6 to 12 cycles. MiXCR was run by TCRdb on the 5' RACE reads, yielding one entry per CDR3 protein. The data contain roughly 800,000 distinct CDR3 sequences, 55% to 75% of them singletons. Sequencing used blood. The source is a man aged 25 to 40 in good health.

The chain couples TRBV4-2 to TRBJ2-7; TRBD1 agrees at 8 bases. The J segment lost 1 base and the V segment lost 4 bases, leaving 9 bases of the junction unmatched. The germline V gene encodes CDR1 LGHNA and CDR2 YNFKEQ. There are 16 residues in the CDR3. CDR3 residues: CASSPATGTGSYEQYF. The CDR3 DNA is TGTGCCAGCAGCCCTGCCACCGGGACAGGTTCCTACGAGCAGTACTTC.

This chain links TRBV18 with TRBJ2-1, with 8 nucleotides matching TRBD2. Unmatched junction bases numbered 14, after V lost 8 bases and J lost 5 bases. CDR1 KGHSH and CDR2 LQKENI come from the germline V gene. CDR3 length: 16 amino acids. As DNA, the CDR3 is TGTGCCAGCAGCCCGCCCCGGGGGGGCGCCGACAATGAGCAGTTCTTC. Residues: CASSPPRGGADNEQFF.

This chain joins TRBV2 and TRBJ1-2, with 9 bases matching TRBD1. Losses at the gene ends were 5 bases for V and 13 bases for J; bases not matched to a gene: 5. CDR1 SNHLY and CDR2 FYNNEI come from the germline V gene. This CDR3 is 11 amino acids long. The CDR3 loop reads CASSFGTGFTF. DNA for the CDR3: TGTGCCAGCAGTTTCGGGACAGGGTTCACCTTC.

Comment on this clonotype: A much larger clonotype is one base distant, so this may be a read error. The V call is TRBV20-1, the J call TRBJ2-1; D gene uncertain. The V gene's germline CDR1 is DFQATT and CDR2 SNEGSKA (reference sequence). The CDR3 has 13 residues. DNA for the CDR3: TGCGGTGCTAGGGAAACCGAATGGAATGAGCAGTTCTTC. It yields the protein CGARETEWNEQFF.

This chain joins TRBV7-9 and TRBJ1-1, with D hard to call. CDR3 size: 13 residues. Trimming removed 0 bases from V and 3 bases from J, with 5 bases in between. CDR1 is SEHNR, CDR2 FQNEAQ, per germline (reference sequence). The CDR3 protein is CASSLALDTEAFF. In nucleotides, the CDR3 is TGTGCCAGCAGCTTAGCTTTGGACACTGAAGCTTTCTTT.

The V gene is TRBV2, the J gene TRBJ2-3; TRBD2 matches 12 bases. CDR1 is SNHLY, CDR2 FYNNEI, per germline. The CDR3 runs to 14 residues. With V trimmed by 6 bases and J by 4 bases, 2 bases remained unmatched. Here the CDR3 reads CASRGLAGSDTQYF. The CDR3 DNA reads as TGTGCCAGCAGGGGACTAGCGGGCTCAGATACGCAGTATTTT.

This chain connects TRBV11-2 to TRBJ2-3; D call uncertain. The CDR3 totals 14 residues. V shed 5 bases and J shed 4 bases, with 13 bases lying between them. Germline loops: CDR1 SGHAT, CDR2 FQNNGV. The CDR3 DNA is TGTGCCAGCAGCCAATGGCGTAGAGCAGATACGCAGTATTTT. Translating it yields CASSQWRRADTQYF.

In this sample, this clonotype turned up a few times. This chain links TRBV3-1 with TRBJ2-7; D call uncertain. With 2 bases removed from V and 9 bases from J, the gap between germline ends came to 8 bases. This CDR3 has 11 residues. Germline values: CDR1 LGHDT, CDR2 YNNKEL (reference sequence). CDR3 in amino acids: CASSQSHRQYF. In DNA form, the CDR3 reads TGTGCCAGCAGCCAAAGCCATCGGCAGTACTTC.

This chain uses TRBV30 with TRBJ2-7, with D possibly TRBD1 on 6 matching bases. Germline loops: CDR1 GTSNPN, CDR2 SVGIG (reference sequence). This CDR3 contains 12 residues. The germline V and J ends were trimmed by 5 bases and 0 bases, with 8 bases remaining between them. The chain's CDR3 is CAWDRNSYEQYF. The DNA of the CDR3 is TGTGCCTGGGACAGGAACTCCTACGAGCAGTACTTC. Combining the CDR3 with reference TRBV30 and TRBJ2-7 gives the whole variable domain SQTIHQWPATLVQPVGSPLSLECTVEGTSNPNLYWYRQAAGRGLQLLFYSVGIGQISSEVPQNLSASRPQDRQFILSSKKLLLSDSGFYLCAWDRNSYEQYFGPGTRLTVT.

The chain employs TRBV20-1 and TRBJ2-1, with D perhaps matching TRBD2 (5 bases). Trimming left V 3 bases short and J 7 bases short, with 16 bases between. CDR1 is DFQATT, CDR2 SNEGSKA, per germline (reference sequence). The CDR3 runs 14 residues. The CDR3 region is CSASQQLVWNEQFF. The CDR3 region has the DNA TGCAGTGCTAGTCAGCAACTAGTCTGGAATGAGCAGTTCTTC.

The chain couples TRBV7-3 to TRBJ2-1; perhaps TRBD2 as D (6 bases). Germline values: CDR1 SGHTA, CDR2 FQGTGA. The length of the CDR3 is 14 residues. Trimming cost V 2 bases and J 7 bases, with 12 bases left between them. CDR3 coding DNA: TGTGCCAGCAGCTTAGGGACTGTCGGAAATGAGCAGTTCTTC. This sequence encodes CASSLGTVGNEQFF.

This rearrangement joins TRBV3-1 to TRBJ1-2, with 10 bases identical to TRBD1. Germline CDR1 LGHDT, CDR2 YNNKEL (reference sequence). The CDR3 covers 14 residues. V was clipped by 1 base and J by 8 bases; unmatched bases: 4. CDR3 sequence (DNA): TGTGCCAGCAGCCAAGGACAGGGGGCGGTCGGCTACACCTTC. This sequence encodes CASSQGQGAVGYTF.

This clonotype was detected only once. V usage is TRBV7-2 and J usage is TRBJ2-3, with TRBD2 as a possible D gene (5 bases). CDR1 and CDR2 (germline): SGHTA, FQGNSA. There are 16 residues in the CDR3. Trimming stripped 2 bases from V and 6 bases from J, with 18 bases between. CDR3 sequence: CASSLSSGPPEDTQYF. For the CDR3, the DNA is TGTGCCAGCAGCTTATCGAGCGGTCCGCCAGAGGATACGCAGTATTTT.

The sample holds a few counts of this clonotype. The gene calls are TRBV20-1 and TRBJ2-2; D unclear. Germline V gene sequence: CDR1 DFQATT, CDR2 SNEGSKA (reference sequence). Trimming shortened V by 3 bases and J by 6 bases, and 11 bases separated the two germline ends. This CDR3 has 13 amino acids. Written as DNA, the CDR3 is TGCAGTGCTAGCCCCGTAGGGTCCGGGGAGCTGTTTTTT. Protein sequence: CSASPVGSGELFF.

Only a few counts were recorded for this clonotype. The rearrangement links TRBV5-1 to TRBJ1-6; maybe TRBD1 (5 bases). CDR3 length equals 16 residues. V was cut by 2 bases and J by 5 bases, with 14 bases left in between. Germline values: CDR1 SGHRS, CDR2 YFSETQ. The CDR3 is CASSLARDLNNSPLHF. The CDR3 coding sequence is TGCGCCAGCAGCTTAGCTCGGGACCTCAATAATTCACCCCTCCACTTT.

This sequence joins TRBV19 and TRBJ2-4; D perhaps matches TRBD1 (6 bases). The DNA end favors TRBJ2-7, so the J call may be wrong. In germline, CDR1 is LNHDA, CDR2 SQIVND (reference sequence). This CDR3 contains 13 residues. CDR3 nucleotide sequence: TGTGCCAGTAGTCTACGGTCAGGGGACGAGCAGTACTTC. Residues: CASSLRSGDEQYF.

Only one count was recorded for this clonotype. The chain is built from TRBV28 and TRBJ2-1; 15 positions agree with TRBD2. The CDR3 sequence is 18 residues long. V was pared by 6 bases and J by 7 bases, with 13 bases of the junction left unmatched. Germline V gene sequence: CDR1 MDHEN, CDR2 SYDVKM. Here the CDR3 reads CASRDSRTSGRARNEQFF. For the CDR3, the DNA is TGTGCCAGCAGAGACTCCCGGACTAGCGGGAGGGCCAGGAATGAGCAGTTCTTC.

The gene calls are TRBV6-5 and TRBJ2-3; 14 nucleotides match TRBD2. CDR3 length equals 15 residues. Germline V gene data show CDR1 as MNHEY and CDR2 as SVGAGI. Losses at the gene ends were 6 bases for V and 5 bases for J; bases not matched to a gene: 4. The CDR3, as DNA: TGTGCCAGCAGCCCCGGGACTAGCGGGAGAGATACGCAGTATTTT. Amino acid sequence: CASSPGTSGRDTQYF.

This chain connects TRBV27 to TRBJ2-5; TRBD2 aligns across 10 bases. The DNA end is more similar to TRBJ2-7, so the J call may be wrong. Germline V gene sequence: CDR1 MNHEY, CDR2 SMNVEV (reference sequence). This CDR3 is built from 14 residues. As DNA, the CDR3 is TGTGCCAGCAGTCCCGGCGGACTAGCGGCCGAGCAGTACTTC. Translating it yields CASSPGGLAAEQYF.

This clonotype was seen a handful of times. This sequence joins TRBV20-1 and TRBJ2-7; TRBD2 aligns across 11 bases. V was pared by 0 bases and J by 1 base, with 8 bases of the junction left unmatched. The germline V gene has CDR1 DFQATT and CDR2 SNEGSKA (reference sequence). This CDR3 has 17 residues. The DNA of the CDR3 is TGCAGTGCTAGAGATGTAGCGGGAGGGCACCGATCCTACGAGCAGTACTTC. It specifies CSARDVAGGHRSYEQYF.

The DNA for the CDR3 is TGCAGTGCTAAGAGAGGCGGAGTGCAAAACATTCAGTACTTC. It translates to CSAKRGGVQNIQYF. This chain links TRBV20-1 with TRBJ2-5; D is unresolved. The J call is in doubt because the DNA end fits TRBJ2-4 better. Germline lookup yields CDR1 DFQATT and CDR2 SNEGSKA (reference sequence). The CDR3 is 14 amino acids.